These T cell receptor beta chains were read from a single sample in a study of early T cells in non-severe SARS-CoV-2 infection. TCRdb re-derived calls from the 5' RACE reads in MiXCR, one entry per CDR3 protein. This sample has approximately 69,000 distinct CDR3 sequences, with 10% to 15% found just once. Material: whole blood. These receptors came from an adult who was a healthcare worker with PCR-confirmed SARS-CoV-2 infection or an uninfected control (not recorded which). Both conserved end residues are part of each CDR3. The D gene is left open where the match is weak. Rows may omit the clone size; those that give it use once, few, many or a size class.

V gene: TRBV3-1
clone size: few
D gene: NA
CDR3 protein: CASSQRGPYEQYF

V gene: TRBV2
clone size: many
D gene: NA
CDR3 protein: CASGLPDDPETQYF

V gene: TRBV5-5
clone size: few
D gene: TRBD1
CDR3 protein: CASSRGHWSYEQYF

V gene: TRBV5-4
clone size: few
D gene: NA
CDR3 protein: CASSATGVMNTEAFF

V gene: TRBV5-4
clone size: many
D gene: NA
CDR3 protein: CASSRGASEFTGELFF

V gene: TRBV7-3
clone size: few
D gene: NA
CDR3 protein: CASSSQGYTEAFF

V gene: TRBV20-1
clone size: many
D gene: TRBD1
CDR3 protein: CSARGRGFQAFF

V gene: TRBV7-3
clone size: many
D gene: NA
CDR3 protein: CASSPQPRMNQPQHF

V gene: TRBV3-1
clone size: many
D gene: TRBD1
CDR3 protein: CASTLSPGQGSDTQYF

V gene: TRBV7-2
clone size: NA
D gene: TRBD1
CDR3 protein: CASSLLDRAFDEQYF

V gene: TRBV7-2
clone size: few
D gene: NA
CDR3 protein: CASSTTGGSNEKLFF

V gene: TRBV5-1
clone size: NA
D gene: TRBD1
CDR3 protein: CASSSQGADTQYF

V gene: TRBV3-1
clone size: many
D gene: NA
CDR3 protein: CASSQAVRAGYGYTF

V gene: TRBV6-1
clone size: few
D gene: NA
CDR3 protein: CASSEDPGMNTEAFF

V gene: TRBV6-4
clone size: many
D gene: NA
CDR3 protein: CASRPPRSATNEKLFF

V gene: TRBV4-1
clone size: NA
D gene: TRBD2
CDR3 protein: CASSPGLAGKYEQYF

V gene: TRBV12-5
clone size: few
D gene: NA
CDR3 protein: CASGHGPLYEQYF

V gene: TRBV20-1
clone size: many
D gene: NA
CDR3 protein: CSAEAGEKLFF

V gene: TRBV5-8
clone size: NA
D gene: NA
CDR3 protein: CASSLEGGTSGNTIYF

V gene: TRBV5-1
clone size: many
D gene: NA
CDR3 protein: CASSLSTSNTGELFF

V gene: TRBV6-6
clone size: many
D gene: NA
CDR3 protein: CASSYSVQSSYNEQFF

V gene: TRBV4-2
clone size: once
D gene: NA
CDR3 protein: CASSQQGGLDTQYF

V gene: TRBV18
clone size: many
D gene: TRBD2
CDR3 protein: CASSLRTSDALDTQYF

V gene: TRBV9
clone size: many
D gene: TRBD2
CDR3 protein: CASSVGLAEYNEQFF

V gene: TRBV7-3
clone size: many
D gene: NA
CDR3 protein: CASSLTLSYNEQFF

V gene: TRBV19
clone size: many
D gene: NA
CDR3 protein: CASISSLGVMSNQPQHF

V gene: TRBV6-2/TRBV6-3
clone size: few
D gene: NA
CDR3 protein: CASSPGFWQAPISGANVLTF

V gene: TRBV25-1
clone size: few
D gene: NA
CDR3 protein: CASSPDGMRGYTF

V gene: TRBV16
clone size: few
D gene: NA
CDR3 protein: CASSQSPTGELFF

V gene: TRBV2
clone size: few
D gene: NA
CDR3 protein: CASSDEVNSPLHF

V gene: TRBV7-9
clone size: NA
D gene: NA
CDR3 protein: CASSRGSNYGYTF

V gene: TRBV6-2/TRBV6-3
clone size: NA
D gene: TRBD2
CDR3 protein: CASSYRLAGGETQYF

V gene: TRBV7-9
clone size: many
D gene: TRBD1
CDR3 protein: CASSLVGQGYEQYF

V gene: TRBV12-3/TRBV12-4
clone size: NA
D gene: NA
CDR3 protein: CASSLIGPESETQYF

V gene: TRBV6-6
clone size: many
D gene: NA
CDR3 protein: CASSYGGSNEKLFF